This is a list of T cell receptor beta chains from one sample in a study of T-cell memory formation after mild COVID-19. TCRdb ran MiXCR on the 5' RACE reads and lists one entry per CDR3 protein. This sample carries nearly 200,000 distinct CDR3 sequences, roughly 18% of them seen once, and the ten largest clones take roughly 2.6%. Material: PBMCs or a T cell subset sorted from them (not recorded which). Receptors were obtained from an adult woman who had mild COVID-19 (a few samples of this study predate the infection). Cell type and time point are not known. The CDR3 runs from the conserved cysteine through the conserved F or W. D genes are given only for firm matches. Rows may omit the clone size; those that give it use once, few, many or a size class.

v_gene	d_gene	len	abundance	j_gene	CDR3aa	CDR3nt
TRBV11-3	TRBD1	16	few	TRBJ1-2	CASSLVLTGGPVGYTF	TGTGCCAGCAGCTTAGTACTTACAGGGGGGCCTGTTGGCTACACCTTC
TRBV6-5	.	13	.	TRBJ2-3	CATRDASTDTQYF	TGTGCCACCAGGGACGCGAGCACAGATACGCAGTATTTT
TRBV4-3	.	16	.	TRBJ2-5	CASSQDLVGRQETQYF	TGCGCCAGCAGCCAAGATCTTGTAGGCCGCCAAGAGACCCAGTACTTC
TRBV20-1	TRBD1	13	.	TRBJ1-1	CSATGQGGTEAFF	TGCAGTGCCACGGGACAGGGGGGGACTGAAGCTTTCTTT
TRBV4-1	.	16	once	TRBJ2-7	CASSQVPNAGSYERYF	TGCGCCAGCAGCCAAGTACCTAACGCAGGCTCCTACGAGCGGTACTTC
TRBV20-1	TRBD1	16	few	TRBJ2-1	CSAQKGQGIWFNEQFF	TGCAGTGCTCAAAAGGGACAGGGGATCTGGTTCAATGAGCAGTTCTTC
TRBV3-1	.	18	.	TRBJ1-3	CASSQAPGTLSSGNTIYF	TGTGCCAGCAGCCAGGCCCCCGGGACACTGAGCTCTGGAAACACCATATATTTT
TRBV12-3/TRBV12-4	TRBD1	14	.	TRBJ2-5	CASRPTGVEETQYF	TGTGCCAGCAGGCCTACAGGGGTCGAAGAGACCCAGTACTTC
TRBV7-2	.	11	.	TRBJ1-2	CASSLWGGYTF	TGTGCCAGCAGCTTATGGGGAGGCTACACCTTC
TRBV5-5	TRBD1	15	few	TRBJ1-1	CASSHMARDSTEAFF	TGTGCCAGCAGCCACATGGCACGGGACAGCACTGAAGCTTTCTTT
TRBV24-1	TRBD1	15	few	TRBJ1-1	CATSDTKQGYTEAFF	TGTGCCACCAGTGACACGAAACAGGGGTACACTGAAGCTTTCTTT
TRBV12-3/TRBV12-4	.	12	many	TRBJ2-4	CASSPTKNIQYF	TGTGCCAGCAGCCCCACTAAAAACATTCAGTACTTC
TRBV6-6	.	13	few	TRBJ2-3	CASSYESRDTQYF	TGTGCCAGCAGTTACGAATCAAGGGATACGCAGTATTTT
TRBV6-2/TRBV6-3	TRBD1	15	.	TRBJ1-5	CASSRQGASNQPQHF	TGTGCCAGCAGCCGACAGGGGGCGAGCAATCAGCCCCAGCATTTT
TRBV5-1	TRBD2	14	few	TRBJ2-7	CASSPGTSGLEQYF	TGCGCCAGCAGCCCCGGGACTAGCGGACTCGAGCAGTACTTC
TRBV18	TRBD2	14	.	TRBJ2-1	CASSPTLAGNEQFF	TGTGCCAGCTCACCTACACTAGCGGGCAATGAGCAGTTCTTC
TRBV30	TRBD2	16	.	TRBJ2-1	CAWRPRTSGVYNEQFF	TGTGCCTGGAGGCCAAGGACTAGCGGGGTATACAATGAGCAGTTCTTC
TRBV24-1	.	11	many	TRBJ2-5	CATARQETQYF	TGTGCCACCGCGCGCCAAGAGACCCAGTACTTC
TRBV6-5	.	14	.	TRBJ2-7	CASSYRDTSYEQYF	TGTGCCAGCAGTTACCGGGACACCTCCTACGAGCAGTACTTC
TRBV5-1	TRBD1	15	few	TRBJ1-1	CASSTRTGEGTEAFF	TGCGCCAGCAGCACACGGACAGGGGAGGGGACTGAAGCTTTCTTT
TRBV3-1	.	11	few	TRBJ1-1	CASSQGRGAFF	TGTGCCAGCAGCCAGGGGCGCGGAGCTTTCTTT
TRBV6-2/TRBV6-3	.	13	few	TRBJ1-5	CAHAPQGTQPQHF	TGTGCCCACGCGCCACAGGGAACCCAGCCCCAGCATTTT
TRBV5-1	.	14	.	TRBJ2-7	CASSLVRGAYEQYF	TGCGCCAGCAGCTTGGTGCGGGGCGCCTACGAGCAGTACTTC
TRBV5-1	TRBD1	14	.	TRBJ1-2	CASSGTGGLRGYTF	TGCGCCAGCAGCGGAACAGGGGGCTTGAGAGGCTACACCTTC
TRBV5-5	TRBD2	14	.	TRBJ2-1	CASSLTSAYNEQFF	TGTGCCAGCAGCTTGACTAGCGCCTACAATGAGCAGTTCTTC
TRBV29-1	.	15	many	TRBJ2-7	CSVVVREPPRGEQYF	TGCAGCGTTGTAGTACGGGAGCCACCCCGCGGGGAGCAGTACTTC
TRBV9	.	16	medium-sized	TRBJ2-2	CASSVVGGMSAGELFF	TGTGCCAGCAGCGTAGTTGGGGGGATGTCGGCCGGGGAGCTGTTTTTT
TRBV29-1	.	11	.	TRBJ2-5	CSVVGVETQYF	TGCAGCGTTGTGGGGGTAGAGACCCAGTACTTC
TRBV20-1	TRBD2	13	.	TRBJ2-1	CSATLGGYNEQFF	TGCAGTGCCACGCTGGGGGGGTACAATGAGCAGTTCTTC